This TCR beta chain came from a study of blood T cell repertoires in COVID-19. For the study at large: The study drew acute and convalescent COVID-19 samples from the United States, Italy and Spain. The analysed material was cDNA or gDNA that came from T cells, B-cell-depleted T cells, or PBMCs.

As handled by the study authors: Scientists estimated how many nucleated cells there were by amplifying reference gene primers. Sequenced by immunoSEQ multiplex PCR; TCRdb stores in-frame clones only, minus some. V and J calls and clone size are those listed in that table; D and trimming were worked out from the DNA. The sample yields 35,000 to 55,000 clones, 85% to 90% seen once. The CDR3 runs to 13 residues. The germline V gene encodes CDR1 SGHDN and CDR2 FVKESK. V dropped 0 bases and J dropped 5 bases, with 7 bases sitting between them. The TCR originated in a human donor in a cohort sampled during active COVID-19. The genes are TRBV14 and TRBJ1-2; maybe TRBD1 (5 bases). Source material: peripheral blood. In DNA, the CDR3 is TGTGCCAGCAGCCAAGAAAGGGGATATGGCTACACCTTC. This sequence encodes CASSQERGYGYTF.